Described below is a single TCR beta chain sequence and its context. As yet, its antigen is unknown. Extraction of PBMCs used around 9.6 ml of fresh peripheral blood. CDR3 length: 14 amino acids. The V segment lost 5 bases and the J segment 10 bases; nucleotides outside the gene matches: 7. CDR1 and CDR2 (germline): MNHEY, SMNVEV (reference sequence). The data are from a study of T cells in Graves' hyperthyroidism and ophthalmopathy. Regions amplified from RNA transcripts were the TCR beta CDR3 regions. HTBI primers drove first-round RT-PCR of the TCR CDR3. TCRdb itself ran the multiplex PCR reads through MiXCR, one entry per CDR3 protein. In the table there are about 500,000 distinct CDR3 sequences, more than 15% of which are singletons. The study's findings and limits: Ophthalmopathy was told apart from stable hyperthyroidism by a 13 V-J model. Blood also carried most thyroid clonotypes expanded above 0.001.

This clonotype was sampled from a woman aged 25 to 39 with Graves' ophthalmopathy. The sequenced material came from blood. V usage is TRBV27 and J usage is TRBJ2-3, with 12 positions matching TRBD2. For the CDR3, the DNA is TGTGCCAGCAGTCGACTAGCGGGAGACTTTGCGCAGTATTTT. It translates to CASSRLAGDFAQYF.